The 26 T cell receptor beta chains below were found in one sample sequenced in a study of cytomegalovirus exposure and HLA in healthy donors (dated by TCRdb to about 2017). Receptor amplification or capture employed the immunoSEQ multiplex PCR assay. A mixture of 60 forward primers for TCR Vbeta segments and 13 reverse primers for TCR Jbeta segments was used in the multiplex PCR. TCRdb carries this immuneACCESS record with in-frame sequences only. Its versions omit some clonotypes, under half of them owing to an unresolved V gene in the studies checked, with the rest unexplained. The sample has about 130,000 clones on record, roughly 82% of them singletons. About 4.3% of the sample lies in the top ten. Input material: PBMCs. Receptor source: a male donor in good health and CMV-seropositive.

V gene TRBV4-1 combines with J gene TRBJ1-2; possibly TRBD1 for D (6 bases). Trimming stripped 1 base from V and 3 bases from J, with 6 bases between. This CDR3 region has 13 residues. The germline CDR1 and CDR2 sequences are MGHRA and YSYEKL. The DNA for the CDR3 is TGCGCCAGCAGCCAAGGGACAGACTATGGCTACACCTTC. Its translation is CASSQGTDYGYTF.

This chain joins TRBV5-1 and TRBJ1-5; 7 bases fit TRBD1. The CDR3 is 15 residues long. J gave up 3 bases and V 0 bases, and 3 bases lay outside the gene matches. CDR1 is SGHRS, CDR2 YFSETQ, per germline. CDR3 in amino acids: CASSLEGQPNQPQHF. In DNA, the CDR3 is TGCGCCAGCAGCTTGGAGGGACAGCCCAATCAGCCCCAGCATTTT.

The V and J genes are TRBV6-5 and TRBJ1-3, with TRBD1 as a possible D gene (6 bases). This CDR3 contains 14 residues. V dropped 4 bases and J dropped 2 bases, with 9 bases sitting between them. CDR1 is MNHEY and CDR2 is SVGAGI in the germline V gene. The CDR3 is CASSSPGAGNTIYF. The CDR3 coding sequence is TGTGCCAGCAGTTCGCCAGGGGCTGGAAACACCATATATTTT.

This clone was recorded only once. The chain links TRBV21-1 to TRBJ2-1; the table assigns TRBD2, which was not confirmed against the DNA. TRBV21-1 is an annotated pseudogene. This CDR3 comprises 16 residues. The CDR3, as DNA: TGTGCCAGCAGCAAAGTTGTCCTAGAGAGATACAATGAGCAGTTCTTC. This sequence encodes CASSKVVLERYNEQFF.

This clone was seen a few times. This chain links TRBV5-6 with TRBJ2-7; 8 bases fit TRBD1. CDR1 is SGHDT, CDR2 YYEEEE, per germline. The CDR3 extends over 15 amino acids. Trimming took 0 bases from V and 0 from J; bases not matched to a gene: 2. CDR3 nucleotide sequence: TGTGCCAGCAGCTTGGGGACAGGGAGCTCCTACGAGCAGTACTTC. It specifies CASSLGTGSSYEQYF. Filled out from reference TRBV5-6 and TRBJ2-7, the complete variable domain reads DAGVTQSPTHLIKTRGQQVTLRCSPKSGHDTVSWYQQALGQGPQFIFQYYEEEERQRGNFPDRFSGHQFPNYSSELNVNALLLGDSALYLCASSLGTGSSYEQYFGPGTRLTVT.

The chain employs TRBV5-1 and TRBJ1-1; unclear D gene. The CDR3 extends over 14 amino acids. Germline V gene lookup returns CDR1 SGHRS and CDR2 YFSETQ. Trimming pared 0 bases from V and 4 bases from J, leaving 10 bases between. This CDR3 reads CASSLDMRGTEAFF. The CDR3, as DNA: TGCGCCAGCAGCTTGGATATGAGAGGCACTGAAGCTTTCTTT.

The chain has TRBV15 and TRBJ2-5; 7 bases are shared with TRBD2. This CDR3 spans 14 amino acids. Trimming cost V 7 bases and J 4 bases; bases outside gene matches: 9. Germline CDR1 reads LNHNV; CDR2 reads YYDKDF (reference sequence). The CDR3 DNA is TGTGCCACCACCGTAAGGAGGGAGGGAGAGACCCAGTACTTC. It is translated as CATTVRREGETQYF.

The chain is built from TRBV9 and TRBJ2-2, with a tentative D call TRBD2 (6 bases). The CDR3 totals 15 residues. Germline V CDR1 and CDR2: SGDLS, YYNGEE. The germline V and J ends were trimmed by 4 bases and 3 bases, with 13 bases remaining between them. The CDR3 coding sequence is TGTGCCAGCAGCATAGGGAGGAGCGACACCGGGGAGCTGTTTTTT. It specifies CASSIGRSDTGELFF.

This clone appeared a few times. The chain carries TRBV7-9 and TRBJ1-1; the D gene is possibly TRBD1 (5 bases). Trimming left V 5 bases short and J 7 bases short, with 20 bases between. The CDR3 is made up of 15 amino acids. Per the germline V gene, CDR1 is SEHNR and CDR2 is FQNEAQ (reference sequence). The CDR3 spells CASSNLWGGGNEAFF. As DNA, the CDR3 is TGTGCCAGCAGCAATCTCTGGGGCGGGGGGAATGAAGCTTTCTTT.

This clone was seen a handful of times. This sequence joins TRBV6-5 and TRBJ2-7; D gene ambiguous. The V gene lost 0 bases and the J gene lost 4 bases, with 7 bases spanning the gap. Germline V gives CDR1 MNHEY, CDR2 SVGAGI. The CDR3 runs 13 residues. The CDR3 loop is CASSYSTRYEQYF. The DNA of the CDR3 is TGTGCCAGCAGTTACTCGACACGGTACGAGCAGTACTTC.

The chain employs TRBV13 and TRBJ2-5, with TRBD1 as a possible D gene (5 bases). This CDR3 has 12 residues. Germline assignment: CDR1 PRHDT and CDR2 FYEKMQ (reference sequence). V lost 1 base, J lost 5 bases, and 5 bases lay in between. The CDR3 loop reads CASSLEGETQYF. CDR3 DNA: TGTGCCAGCAGCTTAGAGGGGGAGACCCAGTACTTC. Full variable domain (outside the CDR3, taken from reference TRBV13 and TRBJ2-5): AAGVIQSPRHLIKEKRETATLKCYPIPRHDTVYWYQQGPGQDPQFLISFYEKMQSDKGSIPDRFSAQQFSDYHSELNMSSLELGDSALYFCASSLEGETQYFGPGTRLLVL.

There are a few counts of this clone. J is TRBJ2-7 and V is TRBV6-1; possibly TRBD1 for D (5 bases). The CDR3 length is 14 residues. V dropped 2 bases and J dropped 2 bases, with 10 bases sitting between them. Germline CDR1 reads MNHNS; CDR2 reads SASEGT. The CDR3 loop is CASSEYDSTYEQYF. The CDR3 DNA reads as TGTGCCAGCAGTGAATATGACAGTACCTACGAGCAGTACTTC.

This chain uses TRBV6-4 with TRBJ2-5; 13 bases line up with TRBD2. Germline V CDR1 and CDR2: MRHNA, SNTAGT. This CDR3 has 16 residues. V shed 3 bases, J shed 4 bases, and the junction held 5 bases outside the gene matches. CDR3 sequence reads: CASSETSGGGPETQYF. In DNA form, the CDR3 reads TGTGCCAGCAGTGAAACTAGCGGGGGGGGCCCAGAGACCCAGTACTTC.

The chain has TRBV10-3 and TRBJ2-7, with D hard to call. The CDR3 covers 14 residues. Trimming shortened V by 0 bases and J by 2 bases, and 8 bases separated the two germline ends. Germline V lookup: CDR1 ENHRY, CDR2 SYGVKD. The CDR3 loop is CAISESGPTYEQYF. The CDR3 DNA is TGTGCCATCAGTGAGTCTGGCCCCACCTACGAGCAGTACTTC.

The V call is TRBV28, the J call TRBJ2-6; maybe TRBD1 (5 bases). V was shortened by 3 bases and J by 0 bases, with 12 bases between the two germline ends. The CDR3 length is 17 residues. The germline CDR1 and CDR2 sequences are MDHEN and SYDVKM. The CDR3 region is CASSFGAGFSGANVLTF. The CDR3 DNA reads as TGTGCCAGCAGTTTCGGTGCAGGGTTCTCTGGGGCCAACGTCCTGACTTTC.

The chain uses TRBV5-1 and TRBJ1-2; 9 bases are shared with TRBD1. CDR3 length: 13 residues. The germline CDR1 and CDR2 sequences are SGHRS and YFSETQ. The junction had 8 bases not matched to a gene; V was cut back by 7 bases and J by 7 bases. The CDR3 region has the DNA TGCGCCAGCTCCCCGGGACAGGGACGTGGCTACACCTTC. It yields the protein CASSPGQGRGYTF.

The rearrangement joins TRBV27 to TRBJ2-5; D possibly corresponds to TRBD2 (6 bases). This CDR3 region has 14 residues. V lost 1 base to trimming and J lost 1 base, with 7 bases between them. From germline, CDR1 is MNHEY and CDR2 SMNVEV (reference sequence). The DNA of the CDR3 is TGTGCCAGCAGTTTATGGGGGGTCCAAGAGACCCAGTACTTC. Translation gives CASSLWGVQETQYF.

The chain carries TRBV7-9 and TRBJ2-7; a possible D gene is TRBD1 (6 bases). The CDR3 has 15 residues. Per germline, CDR1 SEHNR and CDR2 FQNEAQ (reference sequence). V was cut by 5 bases and J by 2 bases, with 16 bases left in between. CDR3: CASSAADRIAYEQYF. CDR3 coding DNA: TGTGCCAGCAGCGCGGCCGACAGGATCGCCTACGAGCAGTACTTC.

V usage is TRBV5-6 and J usage is TRBJ1-5; D gene ambiguous. The V end was cut by 1 base, the J end by 9 bases, with 8 bases between. The CDR3 extends over 12 amino acids. In germline, CDR1 is SGHDT, CDR2 YYEEEE. The CDR3 loop reads CASSLSGRPQHF. CDR3 bases: TGTGCCAGCAGCTTGAGCGGTCGGCCCCAGCATTTT.

This chain connects TRBV6-5 to TRBJ1-2; TRBD1 aligns across 10 bases. V dropped 5 bases and J dropped 1; count of bases not matched to a gene: 4. CDR1 is MNHEY, CDR2 SVGAGI, per germline. The CDR3 is made up of 15 amino acids. The CDR3 DNA follows: TGTGCCAGCAGTCCCGGGACAGGGGTTAACTATGGCTACACCTTC. This sequence encodes CASSPGTGVNYGYTF.

This clone came up a few times. Here the CDR3 reads CASSFLTGDLNTEAFF. CDR3 coding DNA: TGTGCCAGCAGCTTTCTTACAGGGGATTTGAACACTGAAGCTTTCTTT. The rearrangement links TRBV7-8 to TRBJ1-1, with 7 bases identical to TRBD1. CDR1 and CDR2 from the germline V gene are SGHVS and FQNEAQ. The CDR3 sequence is 16 residues long. Unmatched junction bases numbered 7, after V lost 3 bases and J lost 0 bases.

This sequence joins TRBV4-2 and TRBJ2-7; D uncertain. This CDR3 spans 13 amino acids. Germline CDR1 and CDR2: LGHNA and YNFKEQ. With 0 bases removed from V and 6 bases from J, the gap between germline ends came to 9 bases. The DNA of the CDR3 is TGTGCCAGCAGCCAAGATGCAGACTCCGAGCAGTACTTC. The encoded protein is CASSQDADSEQYF.

CDR3 region: CASSIIWGGAFRGYTF. As DNA, the CDR3 is TGTGCCAGTAGTATAATATGGGGGGGCGCGTTCCGAGGCTACACCTTC. The chain employs TRBV19 and TRBJ1-2, with D tentatively TRBD1 (6 bases). V gave up 2 bases and J gave up 8 bases, with 21 bases separating them. The CDR3 covers 16 residues. Germline V CDR1 and CDR2: LNHDA, SQIVND (reference sequence).

The CDR3 DNA follows: TGTGCCAGCAGCTACCAAGGAGGCCACTTAGGCGACAATGAGCAGTTCTTC. It is translated as CASSYQGGHLGDNEQFF. The chain employs TRBV4-2 and TRBJ2-1; possible D gene TRBD2, 5 bases. The V end was cut by 5 bases, the J end by 5 bases, with 22 bases between. Germline assignment: CDR1 LGHNA and CDR2 YNFKEQ. This CDR3 spans 17 amino acids.

This clone was detected a few times. This chain links TRBV6-5 with TRBJ2-1; perhaps TRBD1 as D (6 bases). Germline values: CDR1 MNHEY, CDR2 SVGAGI. The CDR3 contains 16 residues. V lost 0 bases and J 2 bases, leaving 11 bases between the germline ends. The chain's CDR3 is CASSYSPGVTYNEQFF. The DNA of the CDR3 is TGTGCCAGCAGTTACTCCCCAGGGGTTACCTACAATGAGCAGTTCTTC.

The gene calls are TRBV27 and TRBJ2-6; D gene ambiguous. The CDR3 length is 17 residues. The V end lost 5 bases, the J end lost 1 base, and 15 bases lay between the germline ends. Germline V gene sequence: CDR1 MNHEY, CDR2 SMNVEV (reference sequence). CDR3 in amino acids: CASSTPRDSSGANVLTF. In nucleotides, the CDR3 is TGTGCCAGCAGTACCCCCAGAGACTCTTCTGGGGCCAACGTCCTGACTTTC.